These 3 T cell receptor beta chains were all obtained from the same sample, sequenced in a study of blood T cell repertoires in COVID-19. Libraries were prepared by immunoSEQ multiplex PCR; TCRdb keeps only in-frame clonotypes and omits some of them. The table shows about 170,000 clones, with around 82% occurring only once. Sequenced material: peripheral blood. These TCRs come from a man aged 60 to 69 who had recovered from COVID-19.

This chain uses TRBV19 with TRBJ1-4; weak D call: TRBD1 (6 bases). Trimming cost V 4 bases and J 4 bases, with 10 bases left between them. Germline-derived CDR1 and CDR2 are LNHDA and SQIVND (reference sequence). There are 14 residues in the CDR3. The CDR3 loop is CASSTDRNNEKLFF. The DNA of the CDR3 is TGTGCCAGTAGTACGGACAGAAATAATGAAAAACTGTTTTTT.

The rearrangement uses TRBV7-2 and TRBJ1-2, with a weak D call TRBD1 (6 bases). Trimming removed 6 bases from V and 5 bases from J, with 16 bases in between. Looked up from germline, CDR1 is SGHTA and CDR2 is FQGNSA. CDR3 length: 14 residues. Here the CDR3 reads CASRPSTGRYGYTF. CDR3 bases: TGTGCCAGCAGACCCTCGACAGGACGTTATGGCTACACCTTC. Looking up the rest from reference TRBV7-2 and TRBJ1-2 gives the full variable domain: GAGVSQSPSNKVTEKGKDVELRCDPISGHTALYWYRQSLGQGLEFLIYFQGNSAPDKSGLPSDRFSAERTGGSVSTLTIQRTQQEDSAVYLCASRPSTGRYGYTFGSGTRLTVV.

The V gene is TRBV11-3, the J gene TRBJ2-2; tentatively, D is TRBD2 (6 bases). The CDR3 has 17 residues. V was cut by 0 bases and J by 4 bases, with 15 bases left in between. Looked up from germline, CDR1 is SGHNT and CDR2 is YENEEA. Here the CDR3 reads CASSLDRDSRGTGELFF. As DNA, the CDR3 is TGTGCCAGCAGCTTAGATCGGGACTCCCGAGGCACCGGGGAGCTGTTTTTT.